This T cell receptor (beta chain) was recorded in a study of CXCR3-negative and CXCR3-positive naive CD8 T cells. Study-level findings and limits: In cryopreserved cells, CXCR3 expression partially decreased, and fresh PBMCs were used in most assays. CXCR3-positive naive cells carried more hydrophobic TRB CDR3s than CXCR3-negative ones. Comparison of naive subsets found surface CD5 to be comparable, and TCR strength was inferred on the basis of TRB CDR3 properties.

Note on this clonotype: What it binds is not known.

Germline loops: CDR1 SEHNR, CDR2 FQNEAQ (reference sequence). This CDR3 region has 14 residues. Researchers prepared the TRB cDNA libraries using 5' RACE with UMI labels. With the 5' RACE reads reprocessed, TCRdb shows one record per CDR3 protein and no DNA. Seen in this sample are some 130,000 distinct CDR3 sequences; the ten most common clones hold 0.29%. The receptor's source is a human donor in good health. Some clones in this sample may be carry-over from other donors' samples. This rearrangement joins TRBV7-9 to TRBJ2-7; TCRdb gives TRBD1 as the D gene, but with no DNA this cannot be confirmed. The specimen was naive CXCR3- CD8+ T cells from blood. As to subset: CD45RO-CCR7+CD27+CD95- naive CD8+ T cells lacking CXCR3 (TNR3-). This CDR3 reads CASSPGQGLPEQYF.